The source of this TCR beta chain is a study of shared clonotypes between healthy human individuals (dated by TCRdb to the early 2020s). About the investigation overall: A couple of women and a few men aged 18 to 49 years were included in the cohort. For each donor, three plates each were used for CD4 naive and CD4 memory, two plates were used for CD8 naive, and one plate was used for CD8 memory. Blood TCR repertoires of about 5 healthy adults were deeply sequenced to estimate repertoire size and the extent of clonotype sharing between individuals. To increase sequencing depth and limit assay-specific biases, different laboratories used diverse techniques to prepare libraries and sequence TCR repertoires. Leukapheresis yielded between about 0.8 and 8.9 billion PBMCs per donor. Results the study describes overall, beyond this receptor: Pairwise subsampling led to the expectation that sequencing depth would affect the degree of clonotype sharing among donors. Higher generation probabilities were observed for clonotypes shared by all four sorted-subset donors than for non-shared clonotypes. Because the study included only a small number of donors, the genetic and exposure-history diversity represented was limited. Sampling was restricted to blood, and TCR repertoires in tissues likely differ from the TCR repertoires found in blood. About 5% of naive CD4, 3.5% of naive CD8, 2.3% of memory CD4, and 0.35% to 0.4% of memory CD8 clonotypes were shared across a few donors. Incomplete sequencing was indicated by rarefaction of sorted-subset datasets, despite the large sequencing depth. Estimated clonotype richness was generally larger for naive than for memory subsets.

Of note for this clone: Its antigen has not been determined. It has no much larger one-base neighbor in the sample; base qualities were not kept.

The germline V gene sets CDR1 to WSHSY and CDR2 to SAAADI. Trimming takes 8 bases off V and 10 bases off J; junction bases not matched to a gene: 20. From the cysteine up to the phenylalanine, the CDR3 has a length of 16 residues. The CDR3 DNA has 48 bases and is translated from base 1. For the CD8 naive samples, CD45RO-negative cells were positively selected for CCR7, yielding a CD45RA+CCR7+ population from which TemRA cells were excluded. The donors were healthy, HIV-negative adults with no recently reported acute infections or vaccinations. Every donor was a Caucasian adult residing in Nashville, Tennessee, USA. Blood was collected by leukapheresis, and PBMCs were isolated by Ficoll-Histopaque density gradient centrifugation and then cryopreserved in liquid nitrogen vapor phase. Purity and quantity of every magnetically sorted T cell population were checked by analytical flow cytometry. From each sorted fraction, genomic DNA was isolated and quantified by UV absorbance on a Nanodrop 2000c.

Using the deep immunoSEQ assay, TCR CDR3 regions were amplified from genomic DNA by multiplex PCR. Extracted genomic DNA from each cell subset was spread evenly across all wells of several immunoSEQ 96-well plates, with each plate serving as a replicate. Each replicate PCR for sorted subsets received roughly 0.2 ug genomic DNA, equal to tens of thousands of T cell genomes. Purified libraries were quantified with a Qubit 3.0 fluorometer, sized on a Bioanalyzer 2100, and re-quantified with the KAPA Library Quantification kit. Every immunoSEQ 96-well plate was sequenced on a separate single-read 150-cycle Illumina NextSeq 550 flow cell. In the original analysis: The immunoSEQ output contained only junctional sequences without quality scores, so filtering could not match that applied to full-length reads. To assign V/J genes and CDR3, sequences were annotated against IMGT germline references using PyIR, a Python wrapper for IgBLAST v1.9. Reads were removed for weak V/J assignments (E-value above 1e-6), missing CDR3, stop codons, out-of-frame junctions, or ambiguous translated residues. V3J clonotypes were defined as sequences sharing the same inferred V gene, J gene, and CDR3 amino acid sequence. The percentage overlap between two repertoires was calculated by dividing the number of shared unique clonotypes by the size of the smaller repertoire. RTK rarefaction, the Chao1 estimator, and Recon v2.1 estimates of unobserved clonotypes were used to assess repertoire richness. Generation probabilities for all TCRbeta clonotypes obtained by the gDNA method from several donors were computed using OLGA. TCRdb retrieved this table from immuneACCESS and kept in-frame rearrangements only. Not all clones are present; in checked studies, unresolved V genes account for under half, and no reason is known for the remainder. Clonal size and the V and J genes are those of that table, whereas D and trimming came from the DNA. This sample comprises over 2,000,000 clones, 93% of them detected only once. More than 1.5% of the sample belongs to the ten largest clones.

The receptor comes from a man in his late teens or twenties in good health. Some clones in this sample may be carry-over from other donors' samples. This chain is built from TRBV10-2 and TRBJ2-1, and 7 junctional nucleotides match TRBD2. The sample taken for sequencing was naive CD8+ T cells from PBMCs. Per the publication, the cell subset or site label means: CD45RA+CCR7+. The bases read TGCGCCAGCCTCCAGAAAGCGGGATTTAAAGGGTGGGAGCAGTTCTTC. The resulting protein is CASLQKAGFKGWEQFF.